The clone carrying this T cell receptor (beta chain) has just a few counts. With 0 bases clipped from V and 2 bases from J, the junction kept 4 bases outside the gene matches. The length of the CDR3 is 15 residues. Looked up from germline, CDR1 is LGHNA and CDR2 is YNFKEQ. Authors' analysis steps: Estimation of nucleated cell counts relied on the amplification of reference gene primers. Produced via immunoSEQ multiplex PCR; TCRdb's table is partial and in-frame only. The DNA gave D and trimming, while V, J and clone size come from that table. Of about 54,000 clones listed, roughly 80% are singletons. The data were taken from a study of blood T cell repertoires in COVID-19. The overall study: PBMCs, B-cell-depleted T cells, or T cells provided the cDNA or gDNA that made up the material.

What was sequenced was peripheral blood. The V gene is TRBV4-2, the J gene TRBJ2-7; TRBD1 aligns across 7 bases. This receptor was identified in a human donor in a cohort sampled during active or convalescent COVID-19. The CDR3 coding sequence is TGTGCCAGCAGCCAAGAAGGGGGCCCCCCCTACGAGCAGTACTTC. It specifies CASSQEGGPPYEQYF.